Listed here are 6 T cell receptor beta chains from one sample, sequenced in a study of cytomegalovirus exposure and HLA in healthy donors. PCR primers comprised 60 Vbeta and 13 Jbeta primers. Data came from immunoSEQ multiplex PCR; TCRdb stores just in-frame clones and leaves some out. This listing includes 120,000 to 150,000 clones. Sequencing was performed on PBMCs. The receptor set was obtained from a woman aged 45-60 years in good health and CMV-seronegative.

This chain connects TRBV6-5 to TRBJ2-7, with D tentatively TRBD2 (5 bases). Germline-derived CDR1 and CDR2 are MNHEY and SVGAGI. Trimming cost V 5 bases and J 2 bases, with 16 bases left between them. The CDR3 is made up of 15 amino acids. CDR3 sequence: CASSARGFRTYEQYF. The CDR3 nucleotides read TGTGCCAGCAGTGCTCGCGGGTTTAGGACCTACGAGCAGTACTTC.

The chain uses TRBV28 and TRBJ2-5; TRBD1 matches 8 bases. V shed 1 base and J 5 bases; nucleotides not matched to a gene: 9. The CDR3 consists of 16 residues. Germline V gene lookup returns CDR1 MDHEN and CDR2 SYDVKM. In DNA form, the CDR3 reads TGTGCCAGCAGTTTATTCAGGACAGGGCGGGGTGAGACCCAGTACTTC. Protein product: CASSLFRTGRGETQYF.

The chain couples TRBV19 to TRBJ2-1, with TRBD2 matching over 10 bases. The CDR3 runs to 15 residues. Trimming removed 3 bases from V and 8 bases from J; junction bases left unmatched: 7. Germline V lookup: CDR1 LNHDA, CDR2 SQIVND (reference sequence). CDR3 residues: CASSIVASGSYEQFF. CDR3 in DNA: TGTGCCAGTAGTATCGTGGCTAGCGGGAGCTATGAGCAGTTCTTC.

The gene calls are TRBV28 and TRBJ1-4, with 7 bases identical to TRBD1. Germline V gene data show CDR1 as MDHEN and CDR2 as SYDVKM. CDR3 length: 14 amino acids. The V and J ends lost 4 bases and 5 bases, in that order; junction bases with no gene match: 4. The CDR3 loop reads CASSSRGKNEKLFF. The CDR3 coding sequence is TGTGCCAGCAGTTCCAGGGGGAAAAATGAAAAACTGTTTTTT.

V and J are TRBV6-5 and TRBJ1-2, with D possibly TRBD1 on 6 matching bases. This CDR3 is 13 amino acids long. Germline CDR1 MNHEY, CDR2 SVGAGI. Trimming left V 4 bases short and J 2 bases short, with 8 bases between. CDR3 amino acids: CASSLGANYGYTF. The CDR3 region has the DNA TGTGCCAGCAGTTTGGGGGCCAACTATGGCTACACCTTC.

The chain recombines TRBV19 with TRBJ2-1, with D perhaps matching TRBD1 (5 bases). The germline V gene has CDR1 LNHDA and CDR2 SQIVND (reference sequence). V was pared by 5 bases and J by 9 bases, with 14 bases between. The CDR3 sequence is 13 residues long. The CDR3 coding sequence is TGTGCCAGTAGTCCGACAGCGCTTACTGAGCAGTTCTTC. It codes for CASSPTALTEQFF.